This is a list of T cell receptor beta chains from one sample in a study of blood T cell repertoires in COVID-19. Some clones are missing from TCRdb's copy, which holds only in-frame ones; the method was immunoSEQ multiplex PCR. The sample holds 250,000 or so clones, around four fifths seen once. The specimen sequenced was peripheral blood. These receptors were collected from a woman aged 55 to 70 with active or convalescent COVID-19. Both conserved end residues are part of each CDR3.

CASSLESSGNTIYF	TRBV5-1
CASRTSRTGSYGYTF	TRBV19
CASSELDRGRPEQYF	TRBV6-1
CASSPNPRVGSPLHF	TRBV25-1
CAIRKGQGAAGELFF	TRBV2
CASSSAGKEDTQYF	TRBV3-1/TRBV3-2
CASSSHGDRENYGYTF	TRBV7-8
CAITGGAYNEQFF	TRBV10-3
CAISDQRTGGRNEQFF	TRBV10-3
CASSGLPYGYTF	TRBV28
CASSLWGARVGQYGYTF	TRBV28
CASSTNSGRVWNEQFF	TRBV19
CASSLSGAQGTEAFF	TRBV5-6
CASSLDMRSYEQYF	TRBV5-1
CASSQDRDRELYGYTF	TRBV4-1
CASDARGGISPLHF	TRBV19
CASSQTNRNYGYTF	TRBV4-1
CASSLFGGTSEKLFF	TRBV7-2
CASSEDRRNEKLFF	TRBV2
CASSLTGETQYF	TRBV5-4
CASSLDLGTSGALNEQFF	TRBV11-3
CAALEGLEAFF	TRBV30
CASSPGQELGGYTF	TRBV7-2
CASSSDRVNTEAFF	TRBV27
CASTRQTGANVLTF	TRBV10-2
CASSSVDRNQPQHF	TRBV19
CASSPLTSGANVLTF	TRBV18
CASSQQATNYGYTF	TRBV3-1/TRBV3-2
CASRLQNSGANVLTF	TRBV6-5
CASNNWGAGANVLTF	TRBV6-5
CASSQVMNTEAFF	TRBV4-1
CASSSGQGTQPQHF	TRBV27
CASSVLAGDEQFF	TRBV2
CASSVRDRGHEQYF	TRBV5-5
CASRPAGSGNTIYF	TRBV5-4